One T cell receptor (beta chain) is described in this entry. The entry originates in a study of blood T cell repertoires in COVID-19. Study details: Sites in the United States, Italy and Spain provided acute and convalescent COVID-19 samples. Nucleic acid was either cDNA or gDNA, and it came from T cells, B-cell-depleted T cells, or PBMCs.

The length of the CDR3 is 15 residues. The V and J ends lost 5 bases and 4 bases, in that order; junction bases with no gene match: 9. Per the study methods: Amplification of reference gene primers provided the estimated nucleated cell counts. The data were produced by immunoSEQ multiplex PCR, yet TCRdb's version contains in-frame clones alone and is incomplete. D and trimming come from the DNA, and the V and J calls and clone size come from that table. Among some 200,000 clones listed, around 80% were seen once. The gene calls are TRBV23-1 and TRBJ2-3; 7 bases line up with TRBD1. TRBV23-1 is marked as an open reading frame, function uncertain. The sequenced material came from peripheral blood. The source of this sequence is a human donor in a cohort sampled during active COVID-19. The CDR3 DNA reads TGCGCCAGCAGTTATAGACAGGGTAGATCAGATACGCAGTATTTT. Its translation is CASSYRQGRSDTQYF.